The source of this TCR beta chain is a study of cytomegalovirus exposure and HLA in healthy donors. Looking at the study overall: The 130 or so validation repertoires, a later analysis reported, used the same platform as the approximately 700 first-cohort repertoires. General study points: Generally TCR sequences proved uncommon, though certain public TCRs appeared in numerous donors. The finding came from a later analysis; first-cohort TCR clusters tended to co-occur in the roughly 120 validation repertoires.

The repertoire was sequenced with immunoSEQ multiplex PCR; TCRdb's copy has only in-frame clones and lacks some. Of around 300,000 clones in the sample, roughly 90% are singletons; the top ten hold roughly 1%. The V gene's germline CDR1 is MDHEN and CDR2 SYDVKM. The trim removed 6 bases at V and 5 bases at J, leaving 7 bases unmatched. CDR3 length: 14 residues. This clone was seen a few times. What it binds is unknown. This specimen includes other DNA sequences encoding the same CDR3. The sequenced material came from PBMCs. The chain combines TRBV28 with TRBJ1-2; 9 nucleotides align to TRBD1. This receptor was obtained from a woman between 18 and 29 years old in good health and CMV-seronegative. This CDR3 reads CASSPPGQGYGYTF. The CDR3 DNA reads TGTGCCAGCAGCCCTCCGGGACAGGGTTATGGCTACACCTTC.